A selection of T cell receptor beta chains follows, all from one sample in a study of blood T cell repertoires in COVID-19. Assay used: immunoSEQ multiplex PCR; TCRdb lists only in-frame clones, some missing. The table has roughly 200,000 clones, about nine tenths seen once. Sequenced input: peripheral blood. The receptor set was obtained from a man older than 75 with acute or convalescent COVID-19. CDR3s include the opening cysteine and the closing phenylalanine or tryptophan. The D gene is left open where the match is weak. Clone size is shown for a subset of rows, as once, few, many or a class of expanded clone.

clone size: NA; J gene: TRBJ2-7; D gene: TRBD1; V gene: TRBV15; CDR3 protein: CATSRATGGTYEQYF; CDR3 DNA: TGTGCCACCAGCAGGGCGACAGGGGGGACCTACGAGCAGTACTTC
clone size: NA; J gene: TRBJ2-5; D gene: NA; V gene: TRBV10-2; CDR3 protein: CASSEFGRGGGETQYF; CDR3 DNA: TGCGCCAGCAGTGAGTTTGGGCGGGGAGGGGGAGAGACCCAGTACTTC
clone size: NA; J gene: TRBJ2-5; D gene: TRBD1; V gene: TRBV5-5; CDR3 protein: CASSDDDRAETQYF; CDR3 DNA: TGTGCCAGCAGCGATGACGACAGGGCGGAGACCCAGTACTTC
clone size: NA; J gene: TRBJ1-6; D gene: NA; V gene: TRBV27; CDR3 protein: CASSLGHGSPLHF; CDR3 DNA: TGTGCCAGCAGCCTGGGGCACGGCTCACCCCTCCACTTT
clone size: few; J gene: TRBJ2-5; D gene: NA; V gene: TRBV14; CDR3 protein: CASSQGRQETQYF; CDR3 DNA: TGTGCCAGCAGCCAAGGCAGGCAAGAGACCCAGTACTTC
clone size: NA; J gene: TRBJ2-1; D gene: NA; V gene: TRBV6-5; CDR3 protein: CASRTDFSSYNEQFF; CDR3 DNA: TGTGCCAGCAGAACGGACTTTAGCTCCTACAATGAGCAGTTCTTC
clone size: NA; J gene: TRBJ2-1; D gene: TRBD1; V gene: TRBV3-1/TRBV3-2; CDR3 protein: CASSQDYSRGQGFNEQFF; CDR3 DNA: TGTGCCAGCAGCCAAGATTATTCCCGAGGACAGGGGTTCAATGAGCAGTTCTTC
clone size: NA; J gene: TRBJ1-5; D gene: TRBD1; V gene: TRBV6-5; CDR3 protein: CASSLYPPTGSQHF; CDR3 DNA: TGTGCCAGCAGCCTATACCCTCCGACAGGGTCCCAGCATTTT
clone size: NA; J gene: TRBJ1-3; D gene: TRBD1; V gene: TRBV18; CDR3 protein: CASSPTGTGFRTSGNTIYF; CDR3 DNA: TGTGCCAGCTCACCGACCGGGACAGGGTTTCGCACGTCTGGAAACACCATATATTTT
clone size: NA; J gene: TRBJ1-1; D gene: TRBD1; V gene: TRBV7-8; CDR3 protein: CASSLRRDRGVNTEAFF; CDR3 DNA: TGTGCCAGCAGCTTAAGAAGGGACAGGGGCGTAAACACTGAAGCTTTCTTT
clone size: NA; J gene: TRBJ1-5; D gene: NA; V gene: TRBV6-6; CDR3 protein: CASNDRGVQHF; CDR3 DNA: TGTGCCAGCAATGACCGGGGGGTCCAGCATTTT
clone size: NA; J gene: TRBJ2-5; D gene: NA; V gene: TRBV15; CDR3 protein: CATSRGSASVQETQYF; CDR3 DNA: TGTGCCACCAGCAGAGGGTCGGCTAGCGTCCAAGAGACCCAGTACTTC
clone size: NA; J gene: TRBJ1-6; D gene: TRBD1; V gene: TRBV7-2; CDR3 protein: CASSPAGQMNSPLHF; CDR3 DNA: TGTGCCAGCAGCCCGGCGGGACAGATGAATTCACCCCTCCACTTT
clone size: NA; J gene: TRBJ2-7; D gene: NA; V gene: TRBV10-1; CDR3 protein: CASRPTGYEQYF; CDR3 DNA: TGCGCCAGCAGGCCGACGGGATACGAGCAGTACTTC
clone size: NA; J gene: TRBJ2-5; D gene: NA; V gene: TRBV18; CDR3 protein: CASSQAVPGSTETQYF; CDR3 DNA: TGTGCCAGCTCGCAAGCGGTGCCCGGTTCAACAGAGACCCAGTACTTC
clone size: NA; J gene: TRBJ2-1; D gene: TRBD2; V gene: TRBV6-5; CDR3 protein: CASRSTSGGHREQFF; CDR3 DNA: TGTGCCAGCAGATCGACTAGCGGGGGTCATAGGGAGCAGTTCTTC
clone size: NA; J gene: TRBJ2-1; D gene: NA; V gene: TRBV12-3/TRBV12-4; CDR3 protein: CASRGVGRNEQFF; CDR3 DNA: TGTGCCAGCAGAGGGGTGGGTCGCAATGAGCAGTTCTTC
clone size: NA; J gene: TRBJ2-7; D gene: TRBD2; V gene: TRBV30; CDR3 protein: CAWIPPGGREQYF; CDR3 DNA: TGTGCCTGGATTCCACCGGGGGGGCGGGAGCAGTACTTC
clone size: NA; J gene: TRBJ2-1; D gene: TRBD2; V gene: TRBV18; CDR3 protein: CASSRSAGAPTYNEQFF; CDR3 DNA: TGTGCCAGCTCACGATCGGCGGGAGCCCCCACCTACAATGAGCAGTTCTTC
clone size: NA; J gene: TRBJ2-3; D gene: TRBD2; V gene: TRBV13; CDR3 protein: CASQTTGTRTDTQYF; CDR3 DNA: TGTGCCAGCCAAACAACCGGGACTAGAACAGATACGCAGTATTTT
clone size: NA; J gene: TRBJ1-4; D gene: NA; V gene: TRBV19; CDR3 protein: CASSSGEKLFF; CDR3 DNA: TGTGCCAGTAGTTCCGGTGAAAAACTGTTTTTT
clone size: NA; J gene: TRBJ2-3; D gene: TRBD2; V gene: TRBV10-3; CDR3 protein: CAIARGGSTDTQYF; CDR3 DNA: TGTGCCATCGCGCGGGGGGGGAGCACAGATACGCAGTATTTT
clone size: NA; J gene: TRBJ2-5; D gene: NA; V gene: TRBV2; CDR3 protein: CASSEENLGETQYF; CDR3 DNA: TGTGCCAGCAGTGAAGAGAATCTCGGAGAGACCCAGTACTTC
clone size: NA; J gene: TRBJ2-2; D gene: NA; V gene: TRBV25-1; CDR3 protein: CASSVDSKPGELFF; CDR3 DNA: TGTGCCAGCAGTGTAGACTCCAAACCCGGGGAGCTGTTTTTT